The TCR beta chain described here comes from a study of blood T cell repertoires in COVID-19. Germline CDR1 SQVTM, CDR2 ANQGSEA. The V and J ends lost 4 bases and 0 bases respectively, with 10 bases between them. The CDR3 runs 14 residues. Generated by immunoSEQ multiplex PCR, the TCRdb table keeps only in-frame clones and is missing some. The sample has over 120,000 clones; more than 80% are singletons. This clonotype originated in a human donor in a cohort sampled during active COVID-19. This chain joins TRBV29-1 and TRBJ2-4; possible D gene TRBD1, 5 bases. Sequenced sample: peripheral blood. The DNA for the CDR3 is TGCAGCGTTGTGGACACTGTAGCCAAAAACATTCAGTACTTC. Translated, it gives CSVVDTVAKNIQYF.